The following is a T cell receptor (beta chain) sequence with its context. The antigen is not known. This record belongs to a study of T cell repertoires in cytomegalovirus infection. Overall study results and limits: The study found HLA-C-restricted CMV-specific TCR beta clonotypes dominating the ex vivo response.

Germline CDR1 is LNHDA and CDR2 is SQIVND (reference sequence). The CDR3 is 15 amino acids. Trimming removed 7 bases from V and 7 bases from J; junction bases left unmatched: 13. TCRdb re-called the reads with MiXCR, one entry per CDR3 protein. The sample records approximately 910,000 distinct CDR3 sequences, about 33% being singletons. This specimen was cultured CD8+ T cells from PBMCs, taken from culture after CMV antigen stimulation. This chain uses TRBV19 with TRBJ2-1, with 7 bases aligning to TRBD1. The receptor's source is a human donor in good health (CMV status not recorded). Some clones in this sample may be carry-over from other donors' samples. CDR3: CASKTQGVLRNEQFF. CDR3 DNA: TGTGCCAGTAAGACTCAGGGGGTGCTAAGAAATGAGCAGTTCTTC.